The entry below describes one T cell receptor (beta chain). The antigen this receptor binds is unknown. No much larger clone exists at a distance of one base, and base qualities are not known. TCRbeta CDR3 regions were amplified from genomic DNA by means of the immunoSEQ Assay, a bias-controlled multiplex PCR. The paper's processing steps were these. Within the assay, amplification of reference gene primers was used to estimate how many nucleated cells each sample contained. To quantify the absolute abundance of each unique TCRbeta CDR3 rearrangement, sequence reads were collapsed and filtered. Productive Simpson clonality was computed per sample as the square root of Simpson's diversity index over productive rearrangements. In its TCRdb copy, this immuneACCESS table keeps in-frame sequences only and misses some clones. Where compared with another copy, unresolved V genes explain less than half of these, and the others have no known cause. The V and J calls and the clone size are those of that table, but D and trimming were determined from the DNA. The sample table contains approximately 200,000 clones; only one count was recorded for roughly 90% of them. The top ten constitute less than 3.5% of the sample.

The data were taken from a study of blood T cell repertoires in COVID-19 (dated by TCRdb to 2019 to 2021). Notes on the research overall: Collaborator samples came from the United States, Italy and Spain and covered acute and convalescent phases of COVID-19. The dataset comprised deeply sampled blood TCRbeta repertoires from subjects exposed to, actively infected with, or recovered from COVID-19. Where available, HLA class I and class II types were obtained from metadata supplied by the sample provider rather than from assay-based typing. The repertoires were released in a freely available public database intended as a resource for research on the immune response to SARS-CoV-2. The samples were drawn from the first 160 participants of the ongoing ImmuneRACE study and from 950 to 1,500 subjects provided by 6 global collaborators. A de-identified subject ID, COVID-19 status, age in years and sex were almost always included in the sample metadata. The material from the prospective study consisted of cDNA or gDNA derived from T cells, B-cell-depleted T cells, or PBMCs.

The full study reports these points: The quantity of clinical and demographic metadata differed by source and by participant and was supplied without curation.

The collaborating institutions used their own protocols to collect whole blood in K2EDTA tubes. Collaborator samples were shipped for TCRbeta analysis as frozen whole blood, isolated PBMCs, or DNA extracted from either sample type. The CDR3 runs 13 residues from the cysteine to the phenylalanine. Of all the DNA, just the CDR3 is kept, 39 bases in frame from base 1. CDR1 is given as SSHAT and CDR2 as FNYEAQ, both from the germline V gene (reference sequence). The junction carries 11 bases between V and J, which are trimmed by 11 bases and 0 bases respectively. The clonotype comes from a woman aged 60 to 75 with acute or convalescent COVID-19. Sequencing input: peripheral blood. Recombination connected TRBV7-7 to TRBJ1-3, with TRBD1 as a weak D call on 6 bases. In nucleotide form, the sequence is TGTGCCGTAACACAGGGCTCTGGAAACACCATATATTTT. This translates into CAVTQGSGNTIYF.